This passage covers 10 T cell receptor beta chains from one sample sequenced in a study of cytomegalovirus exposure and HLA in healthy donors. PCR primers comprised 60 Vbeta and 13 Jbeta primers. The table came from immunoSEQ multiplex PCR; TCRdb's copy has only in-frame clones and leaves some out. The data hold about 160,000 clones, with 73% observed a single time. The source material was PBMCs. These receptors came from a woman between 18 and 30 years old in good health and CMV-seronegative.

CDR3 sequence reads: CASRRDSTNSYEQYF. CDR3 sequence (DNA): TGTGCCAGCAGGCGAGACAGCACCAACTCCTACGAGCAGTACTTC. The chain joins TRBV7-2 to TRBJ2-7; possibly TRBD1 for D (5 bases). Germline V lookup: CDR1 SGHTA, CDR2 FQGNSA. V lost 6 bases, J lost 0 bases, and 15 bases lay in between. The CDR3 has 15 residues.

The gene calls are TRBV7-2 and TRBJ2-7; D gene unclear. The V gene's germline CDR1 is SGHTA and CDR2 FQGNSA. The CDR3 runs 13 residues. V lost 4 bases and J 1 base, leaving 8 bases between the germline ends. The CDR3 DNA reads as TGTGCCAGCAGCTCGGGTGGGTCCTACGAGCAGTACGTC. Translation: CASSSGGSYEQYV.

V is TRBV4-2 and J is TRBJ2-3; 14 bases are a match to TRBD2. The CDR3 length is 16 residues. The V segment lost 0 bases and the J segment 6 bases; nucleotides outside the gene matches: 2. Germline loops: CDR1 LGHNA, CDR2 YNFKEQ. The DNA of the CDR3 is TGTGCCAGCAGCCAAGATTGGACTAGCGGGGGGGATACGCAGTATTTT. It specifies CASSQDWTSGGDTQYF.

The chain links TRBV11-2 to TRBJ2-1; D is perhaps TRBD2 (6 bases). The CDR3 loop spans 14 amino acids. The ends were cut back, 2 bases at V and 13 bases at J, with 18 bases in the middle. Per germline, CDR1 SGHAT and CDR2 FQNNGV. The CDR3 DNA is TGTGCCAGCAGCTTAAGGGTGTCTCCGGAGGGTCAGTTCTTC. Amino acid sequence: CASSLRVSPEGQFF.

The chain uses TRBV7-2 and TRBJ2-7; a weak D match, TRBD2 (5 bases). Looked up from germline, CDR1 is SGHTA and CDR2 is FQGNSA. V shed 5 bases and J shed 4 bases, with 12 bases lying between them. The CDR3 has 13 amino acids. The CDR3 protein is CASSRRVSYEQYF. Here the CDR3 DNA reads TGTGCCAGCAGCCGGCGGGTCTCATACGAGCAGTACTTC.

With respect to this clone: An end of the junction differs from the germline gene, which may be a read error. The chain joins TRBV7-7 to TRBJ2-5, with D tentatively TRBD1 (6 bases). The CDR3 is 13 amino acids. Germline V CDR1 and CDR2: SSHAT, FNYEAQ (reference sequence). In nucleotides, the CDR3 is TGTGCTAGCAGCCCCCTGGGGGCAGAGACCCAGTACTTC. It specifies CASSPLGAETQYF.

The chain links TRBV9 to TRBJ2-3; D is possibly TRBD2 (5 bases). V dropped 1 base and J dropped 4 bases, with 16 bases sitting between them. The CDR3 is made up of 16 amino acids. CDR1 is SGDLS and CDR2 is YYNGEE in the germline V gene. For the CDR3, the DNA is TGTGCCAGCAGCGTATACGGGGATGGGGTGGCAGATACGCAGTATTTT. Translation: CASSVYGDGVADTQYF.

The chain employs TRBV2 and TRBJ2-3; 10 nucleotides match TRBD2. The germline V gene encodes CDR1 SNHLY and CDR2 FYNNEI. The CDR3 length is 15 residues. V lost 4 bases to trimming and J lost 2 bases; unmatched junction nucleotides: 3. The CDR3 sequence is CASSGLAGATDTQYF. For the CDR3, the DNA is TGTGCCAGCAGTGGTCTAGCGGGAGCCACAGATACGCAGTATTTT.

The chain links TRBV7-3 to TRBJ2-2, with 8 bases lining up with TRBD1. V shed 5 bases, J shed 1 base, and the junction held 6 bases outside the gene matches. The CDR3 loop spans 16 amino acids. CDR1 is SGHTA and CDR2 is FQGTGA in the germline V gene. The CDR3 DNA reads TGTGCCAGCAGCCCCCAGGGGGCTATGAACACCGGGGAGCTGTTTTTT. Protein product: CASSPQGAMNTGELFF.

The chain carries TRBV7-9 and TRBJ2-2; D perhaps matches TRBD1 (8 bases). Germline values: CDR1 SEHNR, CDR2 FQNEAQ (reference sequence). V gave up 7 bases and J gave up 6 bases, with 12 bases separating them. There are 13 residues in the CDR3. CDR3 sequence reads: CASNTGGAGELFF. The CDR3 DNA reads TGTGCCAGCAATACAGGGGGGGCCGGGGAGCTGTTTTTT.